This TCR beta chain appears in the sequencing data of a study of shared clonotypes between healthy human individuals. This clone came up once. Produced via immunoSEQ multiplex PCR; TCRdb's table is partial and in-frame only. The table includes about 490,000 clones, 79% detected once. Germline CDR1 SGHRS, CDR2 YFSETQ. The V and J ends lost 3 bases and 7 bases, in that order; junction bases with no gene match: 8. This CDR3 comprises 14 residues. The TCR was taken from a woman aged 40 to 50 in good health. Some clones in this sample may be carry-over from other donors' samples. Sequences were obtained from PBMCs. The chain couples TRBV5-1 to TRBJ1-1; 8 positions agree with TRBD1. The CDR3: CASSSSNRGGEAFF. CDR3 nucleotides: TGCGCCAGCAGCTCCTCGAACAGGGGGGGTGAAGCTTTCTTT.